A single sample is the source of the 4 T cell receptor beta chains below, sequenced in a study of CD8 T cells in ankylosing spondylitis (dated by TCRdb to about 2017). Libraries were made using 5' RACE. The reads were generated on an Illumina HiSeq 2500. TCRdb reran the public reads through fastp at Q25 and MiXCR, keeping productive beta chains. Rows merge per CDR3 protein into single entries with the most common DNA and genes. The sample table records more than 150,000 distinct CDR3 sequences; approximately 10% of these occur just once. The top ten constitute about 27% of the sample. The specimen was blood, either unsorted or a sorted T cell fraction (not recorded which). The receptors were gathered from a male donor with ankylosing spondylitis or in good health (not recorded which).

This clonotype was picked up a small number of times. The chain combines TRBV7-6 with TRBJ2-3, with 9 bases lining up with TRBD2. Germline V lookup: CDR1 SGHVS, CDR2 FNYEAQ. Losses at the gene ends were 5 bases for V and 2 bases for J; bases not matched to a gene: 8. The CDR3 loop spans 16 amino acids. CDR3 sequence: CASSPTSGGFTDTQYF. CDR3 bases: TGTGCCAGCAGCCCTACGAGCGGGGGGTTCACAGATACGCAGTATTTT.

This clonotype came up many times. This chain connects TRBV20-1 to TRBJ2-2; TRBD2 is a possible D gene (5 bases). Germline V gene data show CDR1 as DFQATT and CDR2 as SNEGSKA (reference sequence). The CDR3 sequence is 16 residues long. V dropped 0 bases and J dropped 4 bases, with 15 bases sitting between them. The CDR3 region has the DNA TGCAGTGCTAGAGACCAGCGTGGACTGCGCACCGGGGAGCTGTTTTTT. Protein: CSARDQRGLRTGELFF.

This clonotype was counted many times. DNA of the CDR3: TGTGCCAGCAGTTACCCTACTGGGGAGGGCAGGGAGTCCTACGAGCAGTACTTC. Translation gives CASSYPTGEGRESYEQYF. The chain recombines TRBV6-5 with TRBJ2-7; 7 bases fit TRBD2. Trimming at V came to 2 bases and at J to 1 base, leaving 14 bases not matched to a gene. The CDR3 loop spans 18 amino acids. CDR1 is MNHEY and CDR2 is SVGAGI in the germline V gene.

This clonotype has a count of ten or more. The J gene is TRBJ2-1, the V gene TRBV5-1; D is unresolved. This CDR3 is 17 amino acids long. Looked up from germline, CDR1 is SGHRS and CDR2 is YFSETQ. V was trimmed by 4 bases and J by 0 bases, leaving 17 bases between them. CDR3 DNA: TGCGCCAGCAGCCAACGACCGGCTGGAAGCTCCTACAATGAGCAGTTCTTC. This sequence encodes CASSQRPAGSSYNEQFF.